These 2 T cell receptor beta chains were sequenced from one sample in a study of T-cell reconstitution after alpha-beta-depleted transplantation in children. Preparation of the TCRbeta library involved a method that used unique molecular identifiers. TCRdb itself ran the PCR reads through MiXCR, one entry per CDR3 protein. The repertoire includes some 340,000 distinct CDR3 sequences, about a tenth of them detected once, and 2% to 3% sits in the top ten. The sample was PBMCs from the stem cell graft donor, taken from the stem cell graft. Receptors were obtained from a human donor who donated a stem cell graft to a child with acute lymphoblastic leukemia.

This clonotype was observed at least ten times. The chain links TRBV10-1 to TRBJ2-7; TRBD1 might be the D (6 bases). The CDR3 has 13 amino acids. V lost 3 bases, J lost 9 bases, and 15 bases lay in between. Germline lookup yields CDR1 WNHNN and CDR2 SYGVQD (reference sequence). CDR3 sequence: CASSDYRESGQYF. The CDR3 bases are TGCGCCAGCAGTGATTACAGGGAATCAGGGCAGTACTTC.

This clonotype was found a few times. The chain carries TRBV3-1 and TRBJ2-5; 7 positions match TRBD2. Per germline, CDR1 LGHDT and CDR2 YNNKEL (reference sequence). V was pared by 4 bases and J by 1 base, with 9 bases of the junction left unmatched. This CDR3 is built from 16 residues. As DNA, the CDR3 is TGTGCCAGCAGCCCCATCCCACTAGCGACCCAAGAGACCCAGTACTTC. The encoded protein is CASSPIPLATQETQYF.